Presented here are 32 T cell receptor beta chains from one specimen sequenced in a study of cytomegalovirus exposure and HLA in healthy donors. Primers for the PCR totalled 60 Vbeta and 13 Jbeta. The repertoire was sequenced with immunoSEQ multiplex PCR; TCRdb's copy has only in-frame clones and lacks some. The profile shows approximately 210,000 clones, about three quarters of them singletons. Sequencing was carried out using PBMCs. The origin of the receptors is a middle-aged woman in good health and CMV-seronegative.

The CDR3 is CASSPSGNEQFF. CDR3 sequence (DNA): TGTGCCAGCAGTCCTAGCGGTAATGAGCAGTTCTTC. V gene TRBV6-1 combines with J gene TRBJ2-1, with 7 bases lining up with TRBD2. CDR3 size: 12 residues. Germline CDR1 is MNHNS and CDR2 is SASEGT. The trim removed 5 bases at V and 7 bases at J, leaving 2 bases unmatched.

V gene TRBV7-2 combines with J gene TRBJ2-3; tentatively, D is TRBD1 (5 bases). CDR1 and CDR2 (germline): SGHTA, FQGNSA. The CDR3 has 11 residues. Trimming took off 2 bases at V and 8 bases at J, with 5 bases between the two ends. The CDR3 DNA reads TGTGCCAGCAGCTTACAGGGTACGCAGTATTTT. This sequence encodes CASSLQGTQYF.

The chain has TRBV30 and TRBJ2-5, with 10 bases fitting TRBD1. The CDR3 runs 14 residues. Germline V lookup: CDR1 GTSNPN, CDR2 SVGIG (reference sequence). Trimming at V came to 2 bases and at J to 5 bases, leaving 5 bases not matched to a gene. The CDR3 loop reads CAWSLGQGRETQYF. The CDR3 bases are TGTGCCTGGAGTTTGGGACAGGGGCGCGAGACCCAGTACTTC.

This clone was observed a single time. This chain connects TRBV14 to TRBJ1-2; TRBD1 aligns across 9 bases. The ends lost 4 bases at V and 1 base at J; junction bases unmatched: 16. CDR1 is SGHDN and CDR2 is FVKESK in the germline V gene. The CDR3 contains 19 residues. The CDR3 DNA sequence: TGTGCCAGCAGCCCTAGAACCGTGTGGGGACAGGGTAGTAACTATGGCTACACCTTC. Protein sequence: CASSPRTVWGQGSNYGYTF.

V is TRBV15 and J is TRBJ2-1; 8 bases line up with TRBD2. CDR3 length: 15 amino acids. Germline V CDR1 and CDR2: LNHNV, YYDKDF (reference sequence). The junction had 13 bases not matched to a gene; V was cut back by 8 bases and J by 7 bases. This CDR3 reads CATAASREALNEQFF. In nucleotides, the CDR3 is TGTGCCACCGCGGCTTCGCGGGAGGCCCTGAATGAGCAGTTCTTC.

The chain joins TRBV5-1 to TRBJ1-4, with D perhaps matching TRBD1 (5 bases). The CDR3 consists of 15 residues. CDR1 is SGHRS, CDR2 YFSETQ, per germline. V dropped 0 bases and J dropped 7 bases, with 13 bases sitting between them. CDR3 DNA sequence: TGCGCCAGCAGCTTGGCCTCGGGTCAGGGTGAAAAACTGTTTTTT. Translation gives CASSLASGQGEKLFF.

The V gene is TRBV6-4, the J gene TRBJ1-2; D is perhaps TRBD1 (6 bases). The V end was cut by 0 bases, the J end by 7 bases, with 24 bases between. Germline V CDR1 and CDR2: MRHNA, SNTAGT. CDR3 length: 18 residues. CDR3 DNA: TGTGCCAGCAGTGACTCCCGAGTCGGGTCTGGGGGGGCCGGTGGCTACACCTTC. This sequence encodes CASSDSRVGSGGAGGYTF.

The V call is TRBV4-1, the J call TRBJ1-4; D ambiguous. Germline loops: CDR1 MGHRA, CDR2 YSYEKL. The CDR3 covers 14 residues. Trimming pared 1 base from V and 5 bases from J, leaving 8 bases between. The CDR3 reads CASSQGRRNEKLFF. DNA for the CDR3: TGCGCCAGCAGCCAAGGACGGAGGAATGAAAAACTGTTTTTT.

The chain is built from TRBV7-8 and TRBJ1-1; the match to TRBD1 covers 10 bases. V shed 5 bases, J shed 3 bases, and the junction held 9 bases outside the gene matches. CDR1 and CDR2 (germline): SGHVS, FQNEAQ. The CDR3 totals 16 residues. The CDR3 DNA follows: TGTGCCAGCAGCCGACATAGTGGGACAGGGGACACTGAAGCTTTCTTT. Protein product: CASSRHSGTGDTEAFF.

This chain links TRBV5-6 with TRBJ2-7, with 10 bases aligning to TRBD1. V lost 0 bases to trimming and J lost 5 bases; unmatched junction nucleotides: 5. The CDR3 is 15 residues long. The germline gives CDR1 SGHDT, CDR2 YYEEEE. The CDR3 spells CASSLDWTGGDEQYV. The CDR3 DNA follows: TGTGCCAGCAGCTTGGACTGGACAGGGGGGGACGAGCAGTACGTC.

This sequence joins TRBV30 and TRBJ1-4, with D perhaps matching TRBD1 (6 bases). The CDR3 is 13 amino acids. Per the germline V gene, CDR1 is GTSNPN and CDR2 is SVGIG (reference sequence). V was clipped by 2 bases and J by 6 bases, with 10 bases between them. The CDR3 here is CAWSNRADEKLFF. The CDR3 nucleotides read TGTGCCTGGAGTAACAGGGCGGATGAAAAACTGTTTTTT.

In nucleotides, the CDR3 is TGCGCCAGCAGCCAAGGGGAGGGAGTTCCCTACAATGAGCAGTTCTTC. Amino acids: CASSQGEGVPYNEQFF. V usage is TRBV4-1 and J usage is TRBJ2-1, with 7 bases lining up with TRBD2. The trim removed 1 base at V and 2 bases at J, leaving 5 bases unmatched. In germline, CDR1 is MGHRA, CDR2 YSYEKL. This CDR3 spans 16 amino acids.

The rearrangement links TRBV5-1 to TRBJ1-2; tentative D call: TRBD1 (5 bases). This CDR3 has 14 amino acids. V lost 3 bases and J 7 bases, leaving 16 bases between the germline ends. Germline values: CDR1 SGHRS, CDR2 YFSETQ. CDR3 DNA: TGCGCCAGCAGCTGGTACGGAGGGGATCGTGGCTACACCTTC. Translated: CASSWYGGDRGYTF.

The genes are TRBV7-2 and TRBJ2-7; 8 nucleotides match TRBD1. CDR3 length: 16 amino acids. Looked up from germline, CDR1 is SGHTA and CDR2 is FQGNSA. V lost 0 bases and J lost 1; bases outside the gene matches: 5. The CDR3 nucleotides read TGTGCCAGCAGCTTAGCCTCCGGGACAGGATCCTACGAGCAGTACTTC. Its translation: CASSLASGTGSYEQYF. Together with reference TRBV7-2 and TRBJ2-7, the CDR3 gives the full variable domain: GAGVSQSPSNKVTEKGKDVELRCDPISGHTALYWYRQSLGQGLEFLIYFQGNSAPDKSGLPSDRFSAERTGGSVSTLTIQRTQQEDSAVYLCASSLASGTGSYEQYFGPGTRLTVT.

The genes are TRBV11-3 and TRBJ2-1, with D possibly being TRBD1 (6 bases). V was trimmed by 4 bases and J by 5 bases, leaving 21 bases between them. The CDR3 runs 17 residues. Germline CDR1 is SGHNT and CDR2 is YENEEA. This chain's CDR3 is CASSYIQGRGRDNEQFF. CDR3 DNA sequence: TGTGCCAGCAGCTACATTCAAGGCAGGGGAAGGGACAATGAGCAGTTCTTC.

The V gene is TRBV7-2, the J gene TRBJ2-3; 13 positions agree with TRBD2. The CDR3 has 17 residues. CDR1 is SGHTA, CDR2 FQGNSA, per germline. Unmatched junction bases numbered 9, after V lost 1 base and J lost 8 bases. The CDR3 coding sequence is TGTGCCAGCAGCTTAGTGCCCGGACTAGCGGGAGTTCGTACGCAGTATTTT. This translates into CASSLVPGLAGVRTQYF.

The CDR3 DNA reads TGCAGTGTGCGGGGGGGAATGTACAATGAGCAGTTCTTC. It yields the protein CSVRGGMYNEQFF. This chain uses TRBV29-1 with TRBJ2-1; 9 nucleotides agree with TRBD2. This CDR3 has 13 residues. Germline CDR1 is SQVTM and CDR2 is ANQGSEA.

The chain is built from TRBV7-8 and TRBJ2-3; D perhaps matches TRBD1 (5 bases). Per the germline V gene, CDR1 is SGHVS and CDR2 is FQNEAQ. Trimming pared 5 bases from V and 1 base from J, leaving 16 bases between. This CDR3 spans 16 amino acids. The CDR3 DNA is TGTGCCAGCAGCCGTTTCAGGGAATTGGGCACAGATACGCAGTATTTT. As protein: CASSRFRELGTDTQYF.

CDR3 bases: TGTGCCAGCAGCACCCCCCGGACAGGCGATGAAGCTTTCTTT. This gives the protein CASSTPRTGDEAFF. The J gene is TRBJ1-1, the V gene TRBV21-1; TRBD1 is the table's D call, not checked against the DNA. TRBV21-1 is a pseudogene locus. This CDR3 has 14 residues.

The chain links TRBV30 to TRBJ2-7, with 8 bases aligning to TRBD1. This CDR3 is 19 amino acids long. The V gene's germline CDR1 is GTSNPN and CDR2 SVGIG (reference sequence). J was trimmed by 3 bases and V by 2 bases; bases with no gene match: 21. Here the CDR3 DNA reads TGTGCCTGGAGTTCCGTGACCCCCCCCTTTGACAGGGGACTCTACGAGCAGTACTTC. Its protein product is CAWSSVTPPFDRGLYEQYF.

The rearrangement uses TRBV15 and TRBJ1-5; D is ambiguous. In germline, CDR1 is LNHNV, CDR2 YYDKDF (reference sequence). The CDR3 covers 12 residues. V lost 7 bases and J lost 4, with 8 bases in between. This chain's CDR3 is CATKAGNQPQHF. CDR3 nucleotides: TGTGCCACCAAGGCCGGGAATCAGCCCCAGCATTTT.

The chain carries TRBV7-8 and TRBJ2-4; weak D call: TRBD2 (5 bases). CDR1 and CDR2 (germline): SGHVS, FQNEAQ. The CDR3 consists of 13 residues. Trimming cost V 5 bases and J 3 bases, with 8 bases left between them. The CDR3 bases are TGTGCCAGCAGCAACCGGGACAAAAACATTCAGTACTTC. It is translated as CASSNRDKNIQYF.

The chain combines TRBV19 with TRBJ1-4; a weak D match, TRBD1 (6 bases). V dropped 6 bases and J dropped 4 bases, with 18 bases sitting between them. This CDR3 region has 16 residues. The germline CDR1 and CDR2 sequences are LNHDA and SQIVND (reference sequence). This CDR3 reads CASSSTGGLLNEKLFF. CDR3 nucleotides: TGTGCCAGTAGCTCAACCGGGGGGCTCCTTAATGAAAAACTGTTTTTT. The variable domain in full, completed from reference TRBV19 and TRBJ1-4, reads DGGITQSPKYLFRKEGQNVTLSCEQNLNHDAMYWYRQDPGQGLRLIYYSQIVNDFQKGDIAEGYSVSREKKESFPLTVTSAQKNPTAFYLCASSSTGGLLNEKLFFGSGTQLSVL.

This rearrangement joins TRBV5-1 to TRBJ2-3; D perhaps matches TRBD1 (5 bases). This CDR3 is built from 15 residues. Germline assignment: CDR1 SGHRS and CDR2 YFSETQ. Trimming shortened V by 5 bases and J by 3 bases, and 16 bases separated the two germline ends. CDR3 sequence reads: CASRDRFGVTDTQYF. The CDR3 DNA reads as TGCGCCAGCAGAGACAGATTTGGCGTAACAGATACGCAGTATTTT.

This clone appeared once. The J gene is TRBJ2-7, the V gene TRBV4-1, with D perhaps TRBD1 (5 bases). V lost 4 bases, J lost 3 bases, and 16 bases lay in between. The germline gives CDR1 MGHRA, CDR2 YSYEKL. The CDR3 runs to 15 residues. The CDR3 bases are TGCGCCAGCAGCCCTAGAACAGGTTTGGGCTACGAGCAGTACGTC. Protein product: CASSPRTGLGYEQYV.

The genes are TRBV9 and TRBJ1-1, with TRBD1 as a possible D gene (6 bases). V was pared by 3 bases and J by 2 bases, with 8 bases between. This CDR3 region has 13 residues. Germline loops: CDR1 SGDLS, CDR2 YYNGEE. The CDR3 nucleotides are TGTGCCAGCAGCGAGGGGACAAACACTGAAGCTTTCTTT. Translating gives CASSEGTNTEAFF.

The V gene is TRBV2, the J gene TRBJ2-7; 8 nucleotides match TRBD1. Germline CDR1 is SNHLY and CDR2 is FYNNEI. CDR3 length: 12 residues. V lost 7 bases to trimming and J lost 7 bases; unmatched junction nucleotides: 6. The CDR3 bases are TGTGCCAGCATGGGACAGGAGGAAGAGCAGTACTTC. Protein product: CASMGQEEEQYF.

The chain carries TRBV5-4 and TRBJ1-4; D unresolved. The CDR3 has 17 amino acids. CDR1 and CDR2 from the germline V gene are SGHNT and YYREEE (reference sequence). Trimming pared 2 bases from V and 1 base from J, leaving 15 bases between. The CDR3: CASSFSNAGITNEKLFF. CDR3 DNA sequence: TGTGCCAGCAGCTTCAGTAATGCGGGAATAACTAATGAAAAACTGTTTTTT.

The J gene is TRBJ2-7, the V gene TRBV27; D gene ambiguous. The CDR3 contains 12 residues. V lost 4 bases and J 2 bases, leaving 6 bases between the germline ends. Germline V gene sequence: CDR1 MNHEY, CDR2 SMNVEV (reference sequence). The CDR3 nucleotides read TGTGCCAGCAGTTCCTTAACCTACGAGCAGTACTTC. As protein: CASSSLTYEQYF.

The J gene is TRBJ1-3, the V gene TRBV4-2; D is ambiguous. CDR1 and CDR2 from the germline V gene are LGHNA and YNFKEQ. This CDR3 has 14 residues. V lost 4 bases, J lost 4 bases, and 11 bases lay in between. The CDR3 sequence: CASSPDSSGNTIYF. CDR3 coding DNA: TGTGCCAGCAGCCCTGACTCGTCGGGAAACACCATATATTTT.

The rearrangement joins TRBV11-3 to TRBJ2-5, with D possibly being TRBD2 (5 bases). This CDR3 has 14 residues. Trimming removed 2 bases at V and 7 bases at J, with 14 bases between. CDR1 is SGHNT, CDR2 YENEEA, per germline. CDR3 protein: CASSLSLRAVTQYF. The CDR3 DNA reads as TGTGCCAGCAGCTTAAGCTTGCGGGCTGTGACCCAGTACTTC.

This clone was observed a few times. The chain joins TRBV19 to TRBJ2-1; 9 positions agree with TRBD2. The CDR3 totals 13 residues. In germline, CDR1 is LNHDA, CDR2 SQIVND (reference sequence). The J segment lost 9 bases and the V segment lost 4 bases, leaving 4 bases of the junction unmatched. For the CDR3, the DNA is TGTGCCAGTAGTAGGCTAGCGGGAACTGAGCAGTTCTTC. This sequence encodes CASSRLAGTEQFF.